Following are 9 T cell receptor beta chains from one sample sequenced in a study of CD8+CD57+ T cells in acquired aplastic anemia. TCR beta VDJ combinations and CDR3 sequences were profiled from genomic DNA. A single record per CDR3 protein comes from TCRdb applying MiXCR to the reads. The sample gives around 400,000 distinct CDR3 sequences, about 70% of which show up once; 4% is in the top ten. Specimen: sorted CD4+, CD8+, or CD8+CD57+ T cells (not recorded which) from PBMCs. The receptors derive from a human donor in good health, serving as a control.

The chain employs TRBV7-6 and TRBJ1-5; the match to TRBD1 covers 7 bases. V trimming: 6 bases; J trimming: 4 bases; junction bases outside the gene matches: 9. Germline V lookup: CDR1 SGHVS, CDR2 FNYEAQ. This CDR3 comprises 15 residues. The CDR3 loop reads CASSLLGQPNQPQHF. The CDR3 nucleotides are TGTGCCAGCAGTCTCCTGGGACAGCCGAATCAGCCCCAGCATTTT. Full variable domain (missing parts from reference TRBV7-6 and TRBJ1-5): GAGVSQSPRYKVTKRGQDVALRCDPISGHVSLYWYRQALGQGPEFLTYFNYEAQQDKSGLPNDRFSAERPEGSISTLTIQRTEQRDSAMYRCASSLLGQPNQPQHFGDGTRLSIL.

The chain employs TRBV20-1 and TRBJ1-6; possibly TRBD1 for D (5 bases). The V end lost 2 bases, the J end lost 13 bases, and 15 bases lay between the germline ends. The length of the CDR3 is 13 residues. CDR1 and CDR2 (germline): DFQATT, SNEGSKA (reference sequence). This CDR3 is CSARSERQSPLHF. CDR3 nucleotides: TGCAGTGCTAGAAGTGAGAGACAGTCCCCCCTCCACTTT.

This clonotype was picked up one time. One end of the junction varies from germline; a read error may be responsible. This chain uses TRBV15 with TRBJ1-5; TRBD1 might be the D (5 bases). CDR1 and CDR2 from the germline V gene are LNHNV and YYDKDF (reference sequence). The CDR3 consists of 14 residues. This chain's CDR3 is CATSKARDYQTQDF. Written as DNA, the CDR3 is TGTGCCACCAGCAAGGCTAGGGACTACCAGACCCAGGATTTT.

This clonotype has at least ten counts. The chain is built from TRBV11-1 and TRBJ1-1; 8 nucleotides line up with TRBD1. CDR1 SGHAT and CDR2 FQDESV come from the germline V gene (reference sequence). With V trimmed by 7 bases and J by 1 base, 11 bases remained unmatched. This CDR3 is 16 amino acids long. CDR3 sequence (DNA): TGTGCCAGCAATGACAGGGGCGGATTGGGGAACACTGAAGCTTTCTTT. Its translation is CASNDRGGLGNTEAFF.

This clonotype was picked up many times. The chain employs TRBV30 and TRBJ1-4; possible D gene TRBD1, 6 bases. There are 12 residues in the CDR3. V lost 7 bases, J lost 8 bases, and 14 bases lay in between. Looked up from germline, CDR1 is GTSNPN and CDR2 is SVGIG (reference sequence). Here the CDR3 reads CALQGGGEKLFF. In nucleotides, the CDR3 is TGTGCCTTACAGGGAGGTGGCGAAAAACTGTTTTTT.

The J gene is TRBJ2-1, the V gene TRBV6-6; TRBD2 matches at 10 bases. J gave up 8 bases and V 11 bases, and 15 bases lay outside the gene matches. Germline V lookup: CDR1 MNHNY, CDR2 SVGAGI (reference sequence). CDR3 length: 15 residues. CDR3 sequence: CASRDWPSGGDEQFF. Written as DNA, the CDR3 is TGTGCCTCCCGTGATTGGCCTAGCGGGGGCGATGAGCAGTTCTTC.

The V and J genes are TRBV20-1 and TRBJ2-1, with D uncertain. Germline CDR1 is DFQATT and CDR2 is SNEGSKA (reference sequence). CDR3 size: 13 residues. V lost 1 base to trimming and J lost 7 bases, with 11 bases between them. The CDR3 DNA follows: TGCAGTGCTAGAGGACCGGCAGCAAATGAGCAGTTCTTC. It specifies CSARGPAANEQFF.

A few counts support this clonotype. The chain is built from TRBV25-1 and TRBJ2-5; D possibly matches TRBD1 or TRBD2 (5 bases each). Germline assignment: CDR1 MGHDK and CDR2 SYGVNS. V lost 1 base and J lost 2, with 8 bases in between. CDR3 length: 14 residues. CDR3 sequence: CASSEFGGQETQYF. In DNA, the CDR3 is TGTGCCAGCAGTGAATTTGGGGGACAAGAGACCCAGTACTTC.

This clonotype has a count of ten or more. The rearrangement links TRBV6-6 to TRBJ2-1; 8 bases align to TRBD2. Germline V gene lookup returns CDR1 MNHNY and CDR2 SVGAGI (reference sequence). CDR3 size: 17 residues. V gave up 2 bases and J gave up 0 bases; unmatched junction bases: 6. The CDR3, as DNA: TGTGCCAGCAGTTACCGTCGCGGGAGGAGCTCCTACAATGAGCAGTTCTTC. It translates to CASSYRRGRSSYNEQFF.